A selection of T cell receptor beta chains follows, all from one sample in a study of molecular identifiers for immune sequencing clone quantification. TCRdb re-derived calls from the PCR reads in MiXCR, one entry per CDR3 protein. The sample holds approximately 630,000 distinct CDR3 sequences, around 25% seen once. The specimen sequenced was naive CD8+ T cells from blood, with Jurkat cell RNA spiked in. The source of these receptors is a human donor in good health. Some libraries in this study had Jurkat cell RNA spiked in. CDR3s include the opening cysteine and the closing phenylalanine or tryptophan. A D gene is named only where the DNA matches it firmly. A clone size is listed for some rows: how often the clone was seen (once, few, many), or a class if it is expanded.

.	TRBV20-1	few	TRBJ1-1	TGCAGTGCTAGCCCCTACCAAGGTGGGGAAGCTTTCTTT	CSASPYQGGEAFF
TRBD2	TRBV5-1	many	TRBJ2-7	TGCGCCAGCAGCTTGGAGAGCGGGGACTACGAGCAGTACTTC	CASSLESGDYEQYF
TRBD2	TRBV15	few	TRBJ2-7	TGTGCCACCAGCAGAGTGGGGGGGAGCTACGAGCAGTACTTC	CATSRVGGSYEQYF
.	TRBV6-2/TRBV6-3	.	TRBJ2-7	TGTGCCAGCAGTTACGGGAGACAGGAATCCTACGAGCAGTACTTC	CASSYGRQESYEQYF
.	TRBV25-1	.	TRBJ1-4	TGTGCCAGCAGTAGGGGGGCCAAGAATGAAAAACTGTTTTTT	CASSRGAKNEKLFF
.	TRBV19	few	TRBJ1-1	TGTGCCAGTAGTGTATCTGTGGCAGGGCCTGAAGCTTTCTTT	CASSVSVAGPEAFF
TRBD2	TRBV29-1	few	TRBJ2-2	TGCAGCGTCCAGACTAGCGGGGATTCCGGGGAGCTGTTTTTT	CSVQTSGDSGELFF
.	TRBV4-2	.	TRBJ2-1	TGTGCCAGCAGCAGCCACTACGGTAGCTCCTACAATGAGCAGTTCTTC	CASSSHYGSSYNEQFF
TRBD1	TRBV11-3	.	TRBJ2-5	TGTGCCAGCAGCCCAAGGACAGGGGATGAGACCCAGTACTTC	CASSPRTGDETQYF
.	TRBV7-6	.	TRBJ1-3	TGTGCCAGCAGCTTAGCGACAGGCCCCTCTGGAAACACCATATATTTT	CASSLATGPSGNTIYF
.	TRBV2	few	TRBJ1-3	TGTGCCAGCCGCATACGCTCTGGAAACACCATATATTTT	CASRIRSGNTIYF
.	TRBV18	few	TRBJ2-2	TGTGCCAGCTCCCCCTCGGACGGAGCGAACACCGGGGAGCTGTTTTTT	CASSPSDGANTGELFF
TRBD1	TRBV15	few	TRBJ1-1	TGTGCCACCAGCTACAGGGGACGGATTTCAAACACTGAAGCTTTCTTT	CATSYRGRISNTEAFF
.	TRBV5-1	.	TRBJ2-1	TGCGCCAGCAGCTTTGGGGGACACTCCTACAATGAGCAGTTCTTC	CASSFGGHSYNEQFF
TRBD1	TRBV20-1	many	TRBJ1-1	TGCAGTGCCACTGATGTGGACAGGGCCACTGAAGCTTTCTTT	CSATDVDRATEAFF
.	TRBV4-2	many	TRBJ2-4	TGTGCCAGCAGCCAAGACAGGGTCCTGGCGGCCAAAAACATTCAGTACTTC	CASSQDRVLAAKNIQYF
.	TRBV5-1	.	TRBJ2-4	TGCGCCAGCAGCTTAGGGCCAGGAACTTTAGCCAAAAACATTCGGTACTTC	CASSLGPGTLAKNIRYF
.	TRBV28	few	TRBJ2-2	TGTGCCAGCAGTTTCCCCCCCGGGGAGCTGTTTTTT	CASSFPPGELFF
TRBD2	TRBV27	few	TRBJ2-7	TGTGCCAGCAGTACCAGACTAGCGGGGGGGACCGAGCAGTACTTC	CASSTRLAGGTEQYF
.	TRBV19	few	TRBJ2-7	TGTGCCAGTAGTATCTCTCAGGGCTACTCCTACGAGCAGTACTTC	CASSISQGYSYEQYF
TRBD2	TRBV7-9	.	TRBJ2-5	TGTGCCAGCAGCCCCGGGGGGAGGAGGGACCAAGAGACCCAGTACTTC	CASSPGGRRDQETQYF
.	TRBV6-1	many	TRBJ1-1	TGTGCCAGCAGGGTTGAATTGAACACTGAAGCTTTCTTT	CASRVELNTEAFF
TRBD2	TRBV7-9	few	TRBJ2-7	TGTGCCAGCAGCTTAACTAGCGGGAGGGCCTCGTACGAGCAGTACTTC	CASSLTSGRASYEQYF
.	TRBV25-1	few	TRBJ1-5	TGTGCCAGCAGTGAATCCCGATCCGGGACACAGGATCAGCCCCAGCATTTT	CASSESRSGTQDQPQHF
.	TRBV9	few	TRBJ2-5	TGTGCCAGCAGCGTAGGCACAGGACACCAAGAGACCCAGTACTTC	CASSVGTGHQETQYF
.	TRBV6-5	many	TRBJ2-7	TGTGCCAGCAGTTACTATGGTGGGGCACTGGACGAGCAGTACTTC	CASSYYGGALDEQYF
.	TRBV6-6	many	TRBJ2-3	TGTGCCAGCAGTTACTCGATAGAATCAGATACGCAGTATTTT	CASSYSIESDTQYF
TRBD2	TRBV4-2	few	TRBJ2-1	TGTGCCAGCAGCCAAGTGTTACTAGCGGGAGTTGAGCAGTTCTTC	CASSQVLLAGVEQFF
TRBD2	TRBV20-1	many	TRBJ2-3	TGCAGTGCTAGAACCGACGGAGCGGGGTCCACAGATACGCAGTATTTT	CSARTDGAGSTDTQYF
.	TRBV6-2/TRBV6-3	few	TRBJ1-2	TGTGCCAGCAGTTACTCCGAGGCCCCTAACTATGGCTACACCTTC	CASSYSEAPNYGYTF
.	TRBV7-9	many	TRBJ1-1	TGTGCCAGCAGCAATCCCCACACTGAAGCTTTCTTT	CASSNPHTEAFF
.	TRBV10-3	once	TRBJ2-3	TGTGCCATCAGTGAGTCTAAGGGGGAAGCAGCAGATGCGCAGTATTTT	CAISESKGEAADAQYF
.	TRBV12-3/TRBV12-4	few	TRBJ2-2	TGTGCCAGCAGCTTTACATCTGGCGCCGGGGAGCTGTTTTTT	CASSFTSGAGELFF
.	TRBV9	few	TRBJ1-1	TGTGCCAGCAGCCCCCTCGTGGGGAGCACTGAAGCTTTCTTT	CASSPLVGSTEAFF
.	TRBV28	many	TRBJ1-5	TGTGCCAGCAGTTTGAAGGTTTCGAGGCCCCAGCATTTT	CASSLKVSRPQHF
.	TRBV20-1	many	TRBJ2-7	TGCAGTGCGAACCCCGGGACGGTTTCCTACGAGCAGTACTTC	CSANPGTVSYEQYF
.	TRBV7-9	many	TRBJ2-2	TGTGCCAGCAGCTCGGACAGCTCCACCGGGGAGCTGTTTTTT	CASSSDSSTGELFF